The 16 T cell receptor beta chains given below trace back to one sample, sequenced in a study of shared clonotypes between healthy human individuals. Sequencing was performed with immunoSEQ multiplex PCR; in TCRdb, only in-frame clones are kept and a portion is missing. This table has 550,000 to 600,000 clones, more than 95% appearing once. CD45RO-negative CD8 cells positively selected for CCR7 made up the naive population, which excluded terminally differentiated effector memory CD45RA+ cells. Sequenced material: naive CD8+ T cells sorted from blood. These receptors were taken from a man aged 25 to 40 in good health.

The V call is TRBV16, the J call TRBJ1-2, with D hard to call. Germline V lookup: CDR1 KGHSY, CDR2 FQNENV. Trimming pared 2 bases from V and 4 bases from J, leaving 11 bases between. The CDR3 is 14 residues long. The CDR3: CASSQRAEGYGYTF. CDR3 in DNA: TGTGCCAGCAGCCAAAGGGCTGAGGGCTATGGCTACACCTTC.

The chain links TRBV27 to TRBJ2-7, with TRBD2 matching 13 bases. CDR1 MNHEY and CDR2 SMNVEV come from the germline V gene (reference sequence). Trimming took 10 bases from V and 6 from J; bases not matched to a gene: 3. CDR3 size: 12 residues. The CDR3, as DNA: TGTGCCACGAGGACTAGCGGGAGCGAGCAGTACTTC. This sequence encodes CATRTSGSEQYF.

The chain recombines TRBV6-5 with TRBJ2-7; the match to TRBD2 covers 7 bases. Germline CDR1 reads MNHEY; CDR2 reads SVGAGI. J lost 4 bases, V lost 0 bases, and 3 bases had no gene match. The CDR3 is 14 amino acids. The CDR3 nucleotides are TGTGCCAGCAGTTACTCTCTAGCGGTTTACGAGCAGTACTTC. This gives the protein CASSYSLAVYEQYF.

This chain uses TRBV9 with TRBJ2-3; 7 positions agree with TRBD1. CDR1 is SGDLS and CDR2 is YYNGEE in the germline V gene. Unmatched junction bases numbered 10, after V lost 3 bases and J lost 0 bases. CDR3 size: 17 residues. CDR3 sequence reads: CASSDLQGLPSTDTQYF. The CDR3 DNA sequence: TGTGCCAGCAGCGACCTACAGGGGCTTCCTAGCACAGATACGCAGTATTTT.

The chain joins TRBV30 to TRBJ2-1, with D maybe TRBD1 (6 bases). Germline V gives CDR1 GTSNPN, CDR2 SVGIG (reference sequence). The CDR3 length is 13 residues. V lost 8 bases and J lost 1, with 12 bases in between. CDR3 amino acids: CALGASSYNEQFF. The CDR3 DNA follows: TGTGCCCTGGGGGCTTCTTCCTACAATGAGCAGTTCTTC.

V is TRBV14 and J is TRBJ2-4; D unresolved. Germline CDR1 is SGHDN and CDR2 is FVKESK. V lost 0 bases to trimming and J lost 0 bases, with 6 bases between them. The CDR3 consists of 15 residues. The DNA of the CDR3 is TGTGCCAGCAGCCAAGATCACGCAGCCAAAAACATTCAGTACTTC. Translation: CASSQDHAAKNIQYF.

Here the CDR3 DNA reads TGTGCCAGCAGCTCCGGACGGATGGACGTTTATGGCTACACCTTC. Translated: CASSSGRMDVYGYTF. V and J are TRBV7-9 and TRBJ1-2, with D hard to call. Looked up from germline, CDR1 is SEHNR and CDR2 is FQNEAQ (reference sequence). CDR3 length: 15 amino acids. The V end lost 4 bases, the J end lost 5 bases, and 17 bases lay between the germline ends.

The chain employs TRBV7-6 and TRBJ1-1; D perhaps matches TRBD1 (5 bases). Germline V lookup: CDR1 SGHVS, CDR2 FNYEAQ. The CDR3 is 15 amino acids. Trimming pared 4 bases from V and 3 bases from J, leaving 15 bases between. The CDR3 bases are TGTGCCAGCAGCTCCGGACCTAAAGGGGACACTGAAGCTTTCTTT. It specifies CASSSGPKGDTEAFF.

The CDR3 loop is CASSLGPRTTDQETQYF. In nucleotides, the CDR3 is TGTGCCAGCAGCTTAGGCCCCAGGACTACCGACCAAGAGACCCAGTACTTC. This chain uses TRBV7-9 with TRBJ2-5; a weak D match, TRBD2 (6 bases). The CDR3 extends over 17 amino acids. Trimming took 1 base from V and 0 from J, leaving 15 bases between them. Germline CDR1 SEHNR, CDR2 FQNEAQ (reference sequence).

J is TRBJ2-3 and V is TRBV7-2; D gene ambiguous. Germline-derived CDR1 and CDR2 are SGHTA and FQGNSA. CDR3 size: 15 residues. V lost 2 bases and J lost 0, with 9 bases in between. The DNA of the CDR3 is TGTGCCAGCAGCTTAAGGCGGCCGAGCACAGATACGCAGTATTTT. It translates to CASSLRRPSTDTQYF.

The chain's CDR3 is CASSLVVELTDTQYF. CDR3 bases: TGTGCCAGCAGCTTAGTCGTGGAACTCACAGATACGCAGTATTTT. The chain joins TRBV7-9 to TRBJ2-3, with D unresolved. Trimming pared 1 base from V and 2 bases from J, leaving 10 bases between. There are 15 residues in the CDR3. Germline V gene data show CDR1 as SEHNR and CDR2 as FQNEAQ (reference sequence).

The chain links TRBV5-8 to TRBJ2-3; D perhaps matches TRBD2 (5 bases). V was pared by 1 base and J by 4 bases, with 10 bases between. The germline V gene encodes CDR1 SGHTS and CDR2 YDEGEE. This CDR3 is built from 14 residues. The CDR3 here is CASSLITGSDTQYF. The CDR3 coding sequence is TGTGCCAGCAGCTTGATAACGGGGTCAGATACGCAGTATTTT.

With respect to this clone: Different DNA sequences within this sample yield the same CDR3. This chain uses TRBV6-1 with TRBJ1-5; tentatively, D is TRBD1 (5 bases). This CDR3 has 15 amino acids. Trimming cost V 2 bases and J 0 bases, with 8 bases left between them. CDR1 and CDR2 (germline): MNHNS, SASEGT. CDR3 DNA sequence: TGTGCCAGCAGTGAATGGGGCAATAGCAATCAGCCCCAGCATTTT. Translation: CASSEWGNSNQPQHF.

The chain is built from TRBV11-2 and TRBJ2-1; 7 nucleotides align to TRBD2. The CDR3 covers 15 residues. V shed 0 bases and J 7 bases; nucleotides not matched to a gene: 6. Per the germline V gene, CDR1 is SGHAT and CDR2 is FQNNGV. As DNA, the CDR3 is TGTGCCAGCAGCTTAGATTGGGGGGGTTCGAATGAGCAGTTCTTC. Translating gives CASSLDWGGSNEQFF.

The chain joins TRBV7-9 to TRBJ2-3; D not resolved. V gave up 11 bases and J gave up 2 bases, with 17 bases separating them. The CDR3 sequence is 14 residues long. Germline V gene lookup returns CDR1 SEHNR and CDR2 FQNEAQ (reference sequence). CDR3 bases: TGTGCCGGTCACACCGGAAAAACCACAGATACGCAGTATTTT. It encodes CAGHTGKTTDTQYF. Full variable domain (remainder filled in from reference TRBV7-9 and TRBJ2-3): DTGVSQNPRHKITKRGQNVTFRCDPISEHNRLYWYRQTLGQGPEFLTYFQNEAQLEKSRLLSDRFSAERPKGSFSTLEIQRTEQGDSAMYLCAGHTGKTTDTQYFGPGTRLTVL.

This clone is a singleton in its sample. The genes are TRBV7-9 and TRBJ1-4; D remains ambiguous. Trimming left V 4 bases short and J 12 bases short, with 9 bases between. The CDR3 runs to 11 residues. In germline, CDR1 is SEHNR, CDR2 FQNEAQ (reference sequence). The CDR3, as DNA: TGTGCCAGCAGCTCTTCCGTGGAACTGTTTTTT. This gives the protein CASSSSVELFF.